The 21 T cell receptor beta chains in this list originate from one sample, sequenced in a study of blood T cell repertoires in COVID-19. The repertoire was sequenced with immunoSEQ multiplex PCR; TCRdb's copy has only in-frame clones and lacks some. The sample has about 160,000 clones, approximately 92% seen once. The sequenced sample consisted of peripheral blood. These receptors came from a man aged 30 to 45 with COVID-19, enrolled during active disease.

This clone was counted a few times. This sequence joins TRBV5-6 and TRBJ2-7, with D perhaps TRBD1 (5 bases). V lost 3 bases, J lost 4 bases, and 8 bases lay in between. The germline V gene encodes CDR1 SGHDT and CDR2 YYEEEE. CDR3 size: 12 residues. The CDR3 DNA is TGTGCCAGCAGCTCAAGGGGTTACGAGCAGTACTTC. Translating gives CASSSRGYEQYF.

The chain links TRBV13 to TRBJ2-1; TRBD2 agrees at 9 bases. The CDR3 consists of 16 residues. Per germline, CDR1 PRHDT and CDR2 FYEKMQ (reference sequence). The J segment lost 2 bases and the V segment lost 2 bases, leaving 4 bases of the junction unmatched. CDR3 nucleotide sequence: TGTGCCAGCAGCTTAAGTAGCGGGGGAACCTACAATGAGCAGTTCTTC. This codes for CASSLSSGGTYNEQFF.

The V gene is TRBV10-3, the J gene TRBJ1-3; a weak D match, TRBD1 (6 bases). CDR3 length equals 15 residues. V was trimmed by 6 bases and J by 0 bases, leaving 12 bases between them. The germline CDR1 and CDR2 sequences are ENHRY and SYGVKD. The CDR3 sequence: CAISKQGRSGNTIYF. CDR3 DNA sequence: TGTGCCATCAGCAAACAGGGTCGCTCTGGAAACACCATATATTTT.

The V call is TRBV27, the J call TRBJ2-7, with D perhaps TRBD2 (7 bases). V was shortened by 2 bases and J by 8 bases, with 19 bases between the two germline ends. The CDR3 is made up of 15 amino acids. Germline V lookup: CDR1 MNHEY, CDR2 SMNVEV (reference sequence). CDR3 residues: CASSLERGGSTQQYF. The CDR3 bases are TGTGCCAGCAGTTTAGAGAGGGGGGGCTCTACGCAGCAGTACTTC.

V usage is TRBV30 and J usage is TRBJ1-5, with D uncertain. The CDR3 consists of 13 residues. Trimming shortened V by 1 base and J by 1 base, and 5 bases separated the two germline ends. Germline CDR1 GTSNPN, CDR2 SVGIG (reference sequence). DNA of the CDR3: TGTGCCTGGAGTGGTGGCAGCAATCAGCCCCAGCATTTT. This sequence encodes CAWSGGSNQPQHF.

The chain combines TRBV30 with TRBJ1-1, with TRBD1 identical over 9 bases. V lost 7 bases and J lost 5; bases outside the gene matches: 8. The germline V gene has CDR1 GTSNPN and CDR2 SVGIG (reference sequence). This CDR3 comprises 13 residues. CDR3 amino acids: CALTGGARTEAFF. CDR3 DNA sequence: TGTGCCTTAACAGGGGGCGCGAGGACTGAAGCTTTCTTT.

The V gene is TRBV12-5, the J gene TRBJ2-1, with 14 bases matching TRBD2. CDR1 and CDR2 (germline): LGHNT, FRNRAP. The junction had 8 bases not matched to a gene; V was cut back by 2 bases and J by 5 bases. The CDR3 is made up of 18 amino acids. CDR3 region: CASGLTPTSGGGNNEQFF. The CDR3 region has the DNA TGTGCTAGTGGTTTGACCCCGACTAGCGGGGGGGGGAACAATGAGCAGTTCTTC.

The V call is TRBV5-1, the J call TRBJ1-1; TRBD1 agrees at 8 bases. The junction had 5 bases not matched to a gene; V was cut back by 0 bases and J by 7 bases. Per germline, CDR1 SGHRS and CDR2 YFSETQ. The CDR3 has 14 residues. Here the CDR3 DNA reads TGCGCCAGCAGCTTGGCCGGACAGGGTGTTGAAGCTTTCTTT. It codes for CASSLAGQGVEAFF.

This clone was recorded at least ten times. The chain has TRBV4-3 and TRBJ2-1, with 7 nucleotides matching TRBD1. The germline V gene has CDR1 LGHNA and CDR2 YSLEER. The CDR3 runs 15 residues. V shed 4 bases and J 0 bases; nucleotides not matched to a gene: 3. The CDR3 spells CASSPDRSSYNEQFF. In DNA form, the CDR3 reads TGCGCCAGCAGCCCGGACAGGAGCTCCTACAATGAGCAGTTCTTC.

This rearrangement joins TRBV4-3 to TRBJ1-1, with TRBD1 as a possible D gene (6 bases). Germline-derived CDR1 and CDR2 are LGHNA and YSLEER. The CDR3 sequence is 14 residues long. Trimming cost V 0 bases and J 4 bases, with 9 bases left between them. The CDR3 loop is CASSQDRGGTEAFF. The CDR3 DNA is TGCGCCAGCAGCCAAGATAGGGGGGGCACTGAAGCTTTCTTT.

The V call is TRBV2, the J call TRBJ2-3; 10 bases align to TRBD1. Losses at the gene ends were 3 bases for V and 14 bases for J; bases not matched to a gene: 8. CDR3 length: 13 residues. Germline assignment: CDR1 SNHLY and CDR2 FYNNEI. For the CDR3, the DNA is TGTGCCAGCAGTGACCCTGGACAGGGGGTAAGGTATTTT. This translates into CASSDPGQGVRYF.

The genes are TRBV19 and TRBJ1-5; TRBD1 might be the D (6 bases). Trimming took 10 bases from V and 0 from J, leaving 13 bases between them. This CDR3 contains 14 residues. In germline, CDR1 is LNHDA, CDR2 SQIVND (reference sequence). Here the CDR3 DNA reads TGTGCCACTACCGGGACACATAGCAATCAGCCCCAGCATTTT. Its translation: CATTGTHSNQPQHF.

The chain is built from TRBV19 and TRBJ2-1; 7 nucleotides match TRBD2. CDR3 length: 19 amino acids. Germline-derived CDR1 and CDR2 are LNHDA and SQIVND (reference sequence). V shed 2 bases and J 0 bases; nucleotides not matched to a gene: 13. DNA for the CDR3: TGTGCCAGTAGTATATACCCCGGGCAGGGCGGGAGCTCCTACAATGAGCAGTTCTTC. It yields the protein CASSIYPGQGGSSYNEQFF.

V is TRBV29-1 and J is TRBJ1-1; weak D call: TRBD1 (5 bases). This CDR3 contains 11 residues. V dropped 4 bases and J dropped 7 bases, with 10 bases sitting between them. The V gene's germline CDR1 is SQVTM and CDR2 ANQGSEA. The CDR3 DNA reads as TGCAGCGTTGTTGGGGGGTTTGAAGCTTTCTTT. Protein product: CSVVGGFEAFF. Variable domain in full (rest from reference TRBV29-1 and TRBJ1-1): SAVISQKPSRDICQRGTSLTIQCQVDSQVTMMFWYRQQPGQSLTLIATANQGSEATYESGFVIDKFPISRPNLTFSTLTVSNMSPEDSSIYLCSVVGGFEAFFGQGTRLTVV.

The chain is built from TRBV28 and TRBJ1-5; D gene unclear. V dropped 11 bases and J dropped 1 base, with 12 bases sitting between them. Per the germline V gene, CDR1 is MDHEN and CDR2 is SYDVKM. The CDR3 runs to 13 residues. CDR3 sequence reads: CAGSGSSNQPQHF. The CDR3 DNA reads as TGTGCCGGCTCGGGGTCAAGCAATCAGCCCCAGCATTTT.

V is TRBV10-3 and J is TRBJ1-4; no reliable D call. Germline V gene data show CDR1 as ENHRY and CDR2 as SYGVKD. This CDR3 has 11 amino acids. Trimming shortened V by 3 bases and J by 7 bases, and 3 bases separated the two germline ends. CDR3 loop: CAISDGEKLFF. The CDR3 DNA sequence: TGTGCCATCAGTGACGGTGAAAAACTGTTTTTT.

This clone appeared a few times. In nucleotides, the CDR3 is TGTGCCAGCAGTTGGACAGGGGAAGAGACCCAGTACTTC. This gives the protein CASSWTGEETQYF. The chain has TRBV12-3 or TRBV12-4 and TRBJ2-5, with TRBD1 matching over 9 bases. The CDR3 totals 13 residues. Trimming took 4 bases from V and 3 from J; bases not matched to a gene: 0.

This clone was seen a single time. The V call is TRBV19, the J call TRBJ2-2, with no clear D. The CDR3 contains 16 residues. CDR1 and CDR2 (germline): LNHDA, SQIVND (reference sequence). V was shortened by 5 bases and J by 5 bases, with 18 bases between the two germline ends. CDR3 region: CASSQLGTVSTGELFF. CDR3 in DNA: TGTGCCAGTAGTCAATTAGGCACAGTCTCTACCGGGGAGCTGTTTTTT.

CDR3 bases: TGTGCCAGCAGCTCTAGAGGGCCTAATGAAAAACTGTTTTTT. Encoded protein: CASSSRGPNEKLFF. The chain uses TRBV27 and TRBJ1-4; D remains ambiguous. Germline-derived CDR1 and CDR2 are MNHEY and SMNVEV (reference sequence). The ends were cut back, 6 bases at V and 3 bases at J, with 11 bases in the middle. The CDR3 contains 14 residues.

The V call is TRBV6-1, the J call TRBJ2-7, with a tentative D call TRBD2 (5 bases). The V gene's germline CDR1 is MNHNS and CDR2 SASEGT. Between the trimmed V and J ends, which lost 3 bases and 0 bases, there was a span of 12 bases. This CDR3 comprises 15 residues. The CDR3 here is CASSDHGESSYEQYF. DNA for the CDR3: TGTGCCAGCAGTGACCACGGGGAGAGCTCCTACGAGCAGTACTTC.

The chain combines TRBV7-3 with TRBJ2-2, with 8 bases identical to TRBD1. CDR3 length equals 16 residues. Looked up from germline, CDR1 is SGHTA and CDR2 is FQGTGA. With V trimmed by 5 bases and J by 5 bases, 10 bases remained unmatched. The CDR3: CASSNPGTGATGELFF. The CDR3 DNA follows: TGTGCCAGCAGCAACCCCGGGACAGGAGCAACCGGGGAGCTGTTTTTT.